The present entry profiles one TCR beta chain with its context. The antigen is unknown. This record belongs to a study of cytomegalovirus exposure and HLA in healthy donors. Overall study findings and caveats: A previous analysis found most TCR beta V segments productive roughly 90% or roughly 30% of the time. Both high specificity and high sensitivity reportedly marked the classifier's diagnosis of cytomegalovirus status. Cytomegalovirus-associated status was assigned to fewer than 200 TCR beta chains. An observed cluster of highly shared sequence variants was recorded as a likely sequencing artifact.

Germline values: CDR1 MDHEN, CDR2 SYDVKM. The CDR3 consists of 14 residues. V was cut by 8 bases and J by 5 bases, with 16 bases left in between. With 60 Vbeta and 13 Jbeta primers, the PCR was carried out. Assay: immunoSEQ multiplex PCR; the TCRdb copy retains only in-frame clones and omits some. The sample lists 100,000 to 140,000 clones; around 73% were seen once. This receptor was obtained from a man between 25 and 39 years old in good health and CMV-seronegative. The V call is TRBV28, the J call TRBJ1-5; no definite D call. Sequenced: PBMCs. CDR3 nucleotides: TGTGCCAGCGATGACCCTGGGCCCTATCAGCCCCAGCATTTT. Residues: CASDDPGPYQPQHF.